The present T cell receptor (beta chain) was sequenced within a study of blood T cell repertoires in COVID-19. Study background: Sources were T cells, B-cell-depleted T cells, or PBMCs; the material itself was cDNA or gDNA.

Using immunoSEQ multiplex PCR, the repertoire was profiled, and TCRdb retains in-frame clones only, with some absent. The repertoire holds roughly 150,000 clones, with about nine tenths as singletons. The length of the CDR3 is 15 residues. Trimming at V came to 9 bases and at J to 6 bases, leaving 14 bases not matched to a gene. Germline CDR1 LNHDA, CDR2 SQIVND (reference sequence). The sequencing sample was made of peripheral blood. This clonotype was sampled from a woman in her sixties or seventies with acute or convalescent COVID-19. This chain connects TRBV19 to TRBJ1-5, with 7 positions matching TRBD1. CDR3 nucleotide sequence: TGTGCCAGCGCCTACTGGGACAGCTCCGGTCAGCCCCAGCATTTT. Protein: CASAYWDSSGQPQHF.